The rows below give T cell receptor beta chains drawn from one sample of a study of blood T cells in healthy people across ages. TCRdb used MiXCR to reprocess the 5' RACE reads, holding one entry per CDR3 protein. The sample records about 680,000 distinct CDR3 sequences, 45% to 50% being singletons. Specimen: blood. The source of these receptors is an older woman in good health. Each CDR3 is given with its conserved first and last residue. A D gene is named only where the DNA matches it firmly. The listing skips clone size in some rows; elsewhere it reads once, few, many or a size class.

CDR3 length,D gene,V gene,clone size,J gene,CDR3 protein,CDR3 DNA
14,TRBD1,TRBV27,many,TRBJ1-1,CASSLRQGNTEAFF,TGTGCCAGCAGTTTACGACAGGGGAACACTGAAGCTTTCTTT
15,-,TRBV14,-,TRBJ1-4,CASSLDGRAGEKLFF,TGTGCCAGCAGCCTAGACGGACGGGCAGGGGAAAAACTGTTTTTT
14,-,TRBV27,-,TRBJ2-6,CASSPGDGANVLTF,TGTGCCAGCTCACCAGGGGATGGGGCCAACGTCCTGACTTTC
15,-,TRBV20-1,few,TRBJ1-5,CSARIAGPGNQPQHF,TGCAGTGCCCGAATAGCGGGACCCGGTAATCAGCCCCAGCATTTT
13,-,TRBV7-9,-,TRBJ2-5,CASSTDGQETQYF,TGTGCCAGCAGCACGGACGGCCAAGAGACCCAGTACTTC
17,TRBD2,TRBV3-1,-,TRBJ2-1,CASSPQGTSGPTNEQFF,TGTGCCAGCAGCCCCCAAGGGACTAGCGGGCCTACCAATGAGCAGTTCTTC
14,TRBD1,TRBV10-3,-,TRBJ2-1,CAINWDSSYNEQFF,TGTGCCATCAATTGGGACAGTTCCTACAATGAGCAGTTCTTC
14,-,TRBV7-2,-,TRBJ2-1,CASSLVPGSPPPFF,TGTGCCAGCAGCTTAGTGCCGGGCAGCCCCCCACCGTTCTTC
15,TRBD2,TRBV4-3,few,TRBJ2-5,CASSHLAGAGETQYF,TGCGCCAGCAGCCATCTAGCGGGAGCGGGAGAGACCCAGTACTTC
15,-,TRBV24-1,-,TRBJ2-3,CATSDGQSYTDTQYF,TGTGCCACCAGTGATGGGCAAAGCTACACAGATACGCAGTATTTT
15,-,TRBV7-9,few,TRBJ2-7,CASSLGQTRYDEQYF,TGTGCCAGCAGCTTAGGACAGACCCGATATGACGAGCAGTACTTC
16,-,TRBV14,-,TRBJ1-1,CASSQRAFDQYPEAFF,TGTGCCAGCAGTCAACGGGCTTTTGATCAGTATCCTGAAGCTTTCTTT
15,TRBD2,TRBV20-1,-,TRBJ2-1,CSARGTSGSFYEQFF,TGCAGTGCTAGGGGGACTAGCGGGAGTTTCTATGAGCAGTTCTTC
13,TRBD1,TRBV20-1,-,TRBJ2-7,CSARGGQSYEQYF,TGCAGTGCTAGAGGGGGACAGTCCTACGAGCAGTACTTC
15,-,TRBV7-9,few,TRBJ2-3,CASSPAEGSTDTQYF,TGTGCCAGCAGCCCCGCGGAGGGGAGCACAGATACGCAGTATTTT
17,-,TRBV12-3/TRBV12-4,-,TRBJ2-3,CASSFTSGRASTDTQYF,TGTGCCAGCAGTTTCACTTCGGGCCGAGCTAGCACAGATACGCAGTATTTT
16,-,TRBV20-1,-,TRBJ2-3,CSASGRGHLSTDTQYF,TGCAGTGCTAGTGGTCGGGGACACCTTAGCACAGATACGCAGTATTTT
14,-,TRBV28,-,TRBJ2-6,CASSAGTGANVLTF,TGTGCCAGCAGCGCAGGGACTGGGGCCAACGTCCTGACTTTC
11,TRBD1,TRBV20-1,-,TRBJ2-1,CSRQGEVEQFF,TGCAGTCGACAGGGGGAGGTTGAGCAGTTCTTC
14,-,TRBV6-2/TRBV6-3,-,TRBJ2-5,CASNDRRFSETQYF,TGTGCCAGCAACGACCGACGGTTTTCGGAGACCCAGTACTTC
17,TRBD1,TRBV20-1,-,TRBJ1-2,CSASGTIRQGLDYGYTF,TGCAGTGCTAGTGGGACTATCAGACAGGGATTAGACTATGGCTACACCTTC
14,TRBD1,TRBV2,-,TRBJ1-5,CASVDRGNNQPQHF,TGTGCCAGCGTTGACAGGGGAAACAATCAGCCCCAGCATTTT
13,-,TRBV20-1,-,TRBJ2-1,CSDRDLTSKEQFF,TGCAGTGACAGGGACCTTACGTCCAAGGAGCAGTTCTTC
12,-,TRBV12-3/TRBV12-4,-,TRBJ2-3,CASRQGAHTQYF,TGTGCCAGCAGACAGGGTGCCCATACGCAGTATTTT
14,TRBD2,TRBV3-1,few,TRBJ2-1,CASSHFGGGNEQFF,TGTGCCAGCAGCCACTTCGGGGGAGGGAATGAGCAGTTCTTC
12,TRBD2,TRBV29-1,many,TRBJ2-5,CSVDVGGATQYF,TGCAGCGTTGATGTCGGGGGGGCGACCCAGTACTTC
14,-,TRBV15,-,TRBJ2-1,CATSRATSFNEQFF,TGTGCCACCAGCAGAGCTACAAGCTTTAATGAGCAGTTCTTC
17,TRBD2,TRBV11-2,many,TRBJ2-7,CASSSGPGLGAYNEQYF,TGTGCCAGCAGCTCGGGACCGGGACTAGGGGCCTACAATGAGCAGTACTTC
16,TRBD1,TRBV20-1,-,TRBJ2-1,CSAIGPGTGGYNEQFF,TGCAGTGCTATAGGTCCCGGGACAGGGGGGTACAATGAGCAGTTCTTC
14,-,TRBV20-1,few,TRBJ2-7,CSARILTGMDEQYF,TGCAGTGCTAGAATCCTTACAGGGATGGACGAGCAGTACTTC
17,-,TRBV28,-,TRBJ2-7,CASSLWPSPSSYNEQYF,TGTGCCAGCAGTTTATGGCCTTCTCCAAGCTCCTACAATGAGCAGTACTTC
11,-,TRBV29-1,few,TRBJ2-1,CSVAPRNEQFF,TGCAGCGTCGCCCCCCGCAATGAGCAGTTCTTC